Sequencing of this T cell receptor (beta chain) was carried out in a study of post-analysis software for immune sequencing data. This clonotype was seen more than once but under ten times. Included in the TCR beta cDNA libraries were unique molecular identifiers. TCRdb reprocessed the PCR reads via MiXCR and lists one record per CDR3 protein. The sample has about 820,000 distinct CDR3 sequences, approximately 57% seen once. The specimen sequenced was blood. The TCR was taken from a girl aged 5-17 years with multiple sclerosis.

The CDR3 DNA reads TGTGCTAGTGGTCCCTCTGGGGAGGAAGGGCAGTACTTC. Residues: CASGPSGEEGQYF. This chain links TRBV12-5 with TRBJ2-5; perhaps TRBD2 as D (6 bases). This CDR3 is 13 amino acids long. Germline V gene data show CDR1 as LGHNT and CDR2 as FRNRAP. V was cut by 5 bases and J by 11 bases, with 18 bases left in between. The whole variable domain, filled in from reference TRBV12-5 and TRBJ2-5, reads DARVTQTPRHKVTEMGQEVTMRCQPILGHNTVFWYRQTMMQGLELLAYFRNRAPLDDSGMPKDRFSAEMPDATLATLKIQPSEPRDSAVYFCASGPSGEEGQYFGPGTRLLVL.